Reported below is one T cell receptor (beta chain). This entry belongs to a study of preoperative IRX-2 immunotherapy in early breast cancer. This CDR3 has 15 residues. With V trimmed by 5 bases and J by 9 bases, 9 bases remained unmatched. Looked up from germline, CDR1 is SGHRS and CDR2 is YFSETQ. The assay was immunoSEQ multiplex PCR, and TCRdb's table has in-frame clones only and misses some. In the table there are about 23,000 clones, 95% of which are singletons. The sample's treatment: preoperative locoregional IRX-2 cytokine immunotherapy. Sequencing was performed on tumor tissue, taken after IRX-2 immunotherapy. The chain combines TRBV5-1 with TRBJ2-1; 12 positions agree with TRBD2. The TCR originated in a human donor with breast cancer. The CDR3 sequence: CASRTKLAGGTEQFF. The CDR3 DNA reads as TGCGCCAGCAGAACCAAGCTAGCGGGAGGGACTGAGCAGTTCTTC.